This T cell receptor beta chain was recorded in a study of siplizumab effects on memory and regulatory T cells. Whole-study results and caveats: Among sequences traceable to unstimulated CD4+ memory cells, alloreactive ones were significantly reduced by siplizumab. About 75-95% of proliferating CD4+ or CD8+ clones had no assignable naive or memory phenotype. Naive T cells appeared more diverse than memory cells and seemed to be major alloresponse contributors.

CDR1 and CDR2 from the germline V gene are ENHRY and SYGVKD. The germline V and J ends were trimmed by 10 bases and 2 bases, with 15 bases remaining between them. CDR3 size: 13 residues. This table comes from immunoSEQ multiplex PCR, and its TCRdb copy is limited to in-frame clones, with some not included. This sample carries some 65,000 clones, approximately 88% of them seen once, and the ten largest clones take under 2%. Turning to this clone: As yet, its antigen is unknown.

The receptor comes from a human donor in good health. The sequencing input was Tregs sorted from blood. V usage is TRBV10-3 and J usage is TRBJ2-7, with D maybe TRBD1 (6 bases). This CDR3 reads CASTRDIAYEQYF. CDR3 coding DNA: TGTGCCAGCACCCGGGACATAGCCTACGAGCAGTACTTC.